Listed below are T cell receptor beta chains from one sample, sequenced in a study of siplizumab effects on memory and regulatory T cells. Generated by immunoSEQ multiplex PCR, the TCRdb table keeps only in-frame clones and is missing some. The top ten hold 9.5% to 15% of the sample, which has more than 90,000 clones, around 90% seen once. The sequencing sample was made of non-Treg CD4+ T cells sorted from blood. The source of these receptors is a human donor in good health. CDR3s include the opening cysteine and the closing phenylalanine or tryptophan. D genes are given only for firm matches. For some rows the clone size is stated as once, few or many, or as a class when expanded; others skip it.

CDR3nt	CDR3aa	abundance	v_gene	j_gene	len	d_gene
TGTGCCAGTAGTATCGGAGACAGGGTGAACACTGAAGCTTTCTTT	CASSIGDRVNTEAFF	-	TRBV19	TRBJ1-1	15	TRBD1
TGCGCCAGCAGCTTGGCGGGTATCAATGAGCAGTTCTTC	CASSLAGINEQFF	-	TRBV5-1	TRBJ2-1	13	-
TGTGCCAGCAGCGTAGTGGGGAGCGGGGAGCTGTTTTTT	CASSVVGSGELFF	-	TRBV9	TRBJ2-2	13	-
TGTGCCAGCTCACCACTGGTCACTGAAGCTTTCTTT	CASSPLVTEAFF	-	TRBV18	TRBJ1-1	12	-
TGTGCCAGCAGTTACGCAGGGCTGGACACTGAAGCTTTCTTT	CASSYAGLDTEAFF	-	TRBV6-5	TRBJ1-1	14	-
TGTGCTAGTGGTTTAGTGAGCGACACTGAAGCTTTCTTT	CASGLVSDTEAFF	-	TRBV12-5	TRBJ1-1	13	-
TGTGCCAGCAGTCAGAGACTAGCGGGAGGCAATGAGCAGTTCTTC	CASSQRLAGGNEQFF	-	TRBV5-4	TRBJ2-1	15	TRBD2
TGTGCCAGCAGTTTATTGGGACTCCGGGACAGGGGCTACGAGCAGTACTTC	CASSLLGLRDRGYEQYF	-	TRBV27	TRBJ2-7	17	TRBD1
TGTGCCAGCAGCTTAAGTCTAGCGGGACTATCTTACTACGAGCAGTACTTC	CASSLSLAGLSYYEQYF	-	TRBV7-8	TRBJ2-7	17	TRBD2
TGCAGCGTTGAATGGGGGGAGGTTGAGCAGTACTTC	CSVEWGEVEQYF	-	TRBV29-1	TRBJ2-7	12	-
TGTGCCAGCAGCCGTGGACAGGGGGACGCCTATGGCTACACCTTC	CASSRGQGDAYGYTF	once	TRBV7-3	TRBJ1-2	15	TRBD1
TGTGCCTGGAGGCGTTCCGCGGCTGACAATGAGCAGTTCTTC	CAWRRSAADNEQFF	-	TRBV30	TRBJ2-1	14	-
TGTGCCAGCAGCTTTGGGGGAGCCCAAGGGGATTACGAGCAGTACTTC	CASSFGGAQGDYEQYF	-	TRBV5-6	TRBJ2-7	16	-
TGTGCCAGCAGTTTACTGGGACAGGGTGGAGCGTGGTACTTC	CASSLLGQGGAWYF	-	TRBV28	TRBJ2-7	14	TRBD1
TGTGCCAGCTCACCGGGTCAGGGCAATCAGCCCCAGCATTTT	CASSPGQGNQPQHF	-	TRBV18	TRBJ1-5	14	-
TGTGCCATCAGTGATCGGGGGACTAGCGGCTCCTACGAGCAGTACTTC	CAISDRGTSGSYEQYF	-	TRBV10-3	TRBJ2-7	16	TRBD2
TGTGCCAGTACCTATTTCCAGGGTCGGCCTGAAGCTTTCTTT	CASTYFQGRPEAFF	once	TRBV19	TRBJ1-1	14	-
TGTGCCAGCAGCTTAGGGGTCAATCAGCCCCAGCATTTT	CASSLGVNQPQHF	few	TRBV7-2	TRBJ1-5	13	-
TGTGCCAGCAGCCCCACAGGGGGAACTAATGAAAAACTGTTTTTT	CASSPTGGTNEKLFF	once	TRBV5-4	TRBJ1-4	15	TRBD1
TGCAGCGGAACCGGGACTAGCGGGATCTACGAGCAGTACTTC	CSGTGTSGIYEQYF	-	TRBV29-1	TRBJ2-7	14	TRBD2
TGTGCCAGCAGCGTAACAGGGGACACCGGGGAGCTGTTTTTT	CASSVTGDTGELFF	-	TRBV9	TRBJ2-2	14	TRBD1
TGTGCTAGTGGTTCGCCCCCTGGGGCCAACGTCCTGACTTTC	CASGSPPGANVLTF	-	TRBV12-5	TRBJ2-6	14	-
TGTGCCAGCAGCGTAGTACGTCATGGCTACACCTTC	CASSVVRHGYTF	many	TRBV9	TRBJ1-2	12	-
TGCAGCTGTCGGGCCGCTTGGCACTATAACCCCGAGCAGTACTTC	CSCRAAWHYNPEQYF	-	TRBV29-1	TRBJ2-7	15	-
TGTGCCAGCAGTCGGACACTAAATTACGAGCAGTACTTC	CASSRTLNYEQYF	-	TRBV6-1	TRBJ2-7	13	-
TGTGCCAGCAGGGAGACAGGGACTGGGGCCAACGTCCTGACTTTC	CASRETGTGANVLTF	-	TRBV25-1	TRBJ2-6	15	TRBD1
TGTGCCAGCAGCTTAGTACCCCGCAAGGAGACCCAGTACTTC	CASSLVPRKETQYF	-	TRBV7-2	TRBJ2-5	14	-
TGTGCCAGTCGGACTAGCGGGAGGGCCCAAGAGACCCAGTACTTC	CASRTSGRAQETQYF	-	TRBV6-5	TRBJ2-5	15	TRBD2
TGTGCCAGCAGCTTGGGACAGGGTATCAATCAGCCCCAGCATTTT	CASSLGQGINQPQHF	once	TRBV28	TRBJ1-5	15	TRBD1
TGTGCCAGTAGTATATTTAGCGGGAGGGTCGGCGGGGAGCTGTTTTTT	CASSIFSGRVGGELFF	-	TRBV19	TRBJ2-2	16	TRBD2
TGTGCCAGCAGAGACAGGTTAGGTTCAACTAATGAAAAACTGTTTTTT	CASRDRLGSTNEKLFF	-	TRBV21-1	TRBJ1-4	16	-
TGTGCCAGCAGTTCCTCCAGACAGGCGGTGACCTACGAGCAGTACTTC	CASSSSRQAVTYEQYF	few	TRBV6-5	TRBJ2-7	16	-
TGTGCCAGCAGTCTGGACAGCGGGACCGGGGAGCTGTTTTTT	CASSLDSGTGELFF	once	TRBV2	TRBJ2-2	14	-
TGTGCCACCGCGGGTACAGGGGGCACCGGGGAGCTGTTTTTT	CATAGTGGTGELFF	-	TRBV10-3	TRBJ2-2	14	TRBD1
TGCGCCAGCAGCTTGGGGAACAGGGGGCCGAACACTGAAGCTTTCTTT	CASSLGNRGPNTEAFF	-	TRBV5-1	TRBJ1-1	16	TRBD1
TGCAGCGTTGAAGATAGGGGACAGGGGGTATATAACTATGGCTACACCTTC	CSVEDRGQGVYNYGYTF	-	TRBV29-1	TRBJ1-2	17	TRBD1
TGTGCCAGCAGTTACTCGTGGGGGGAAGAGACCCAGTACTTC	CASSYSWGEETQYF	-	TRBV6-5	TRBJ2-5	14	-
TGTGCCACGCAGGGGTACTCTGGAAACACCATATATTTT	CATQGYSGNTIYF	-	TRBV15	TRBJ1-3	13	-
TGTGCCGGATCAGGGGGCTTGGGTCAGCCCCAGCATTTT	CAGSGGLGQPQHF	-	TRBV19	TRBJ1-5	13	TRBD1
TGTGCCTGGAGGCAAGAGGGCACTGAAGCTTTCTTT	CAWRQEGTEAFF	few	TRBV30	TRBJ1-1	12	-
TGTGCCAGCAGCTTGGAGGACAGGGGGACCATATATTTT	CASSLEDRGTIYF	-	TRBV5-6	TRBJ1-3	13	TRBD1
TGCAGTGCTAAGGGGGGGGGTGGCTACACCTTC	CSAKGGGGYTF	-	TRBV20-1	TRBJ1-2	11	-
TGCGCCAGCAGCGCAACTAGCGGAGCTAGCACAGATACGCAGTATTTT	CASSATSGASTDTQYF	-	TRBV5-1	TRBJ2-3	16	TRBD2
TGTGCCAGCAGCTTAACACTAGGAGTGAACATTCAGTACTTC	CASSLTLGVNIQYF	-	TRBV7-9	TRBJ2-4	14	-
TGTGCCAGCAGCTTAGTCGGGACAGGGAGCTCCTACGAGCAGTACTTC	CASSLVGTGSSYEQYF	-	TRBV7-8	TRBJ2-7	16	TRBD1
TGTGCCAGCAGCAAAGCCCCCGGGGGTCCCTCCTACGAGCAGTACTTC	CASSKAPGGPSYEQYF	-	TRBV21-1	TRBJ2-7	16	-
TGTGCCAGCAGTAGTGACACAGATACGCAGTATTTT	CASSSDTDTQYF	once	TRBV6-5	TRBJ2-3	12	-
TGTGCCAGCAGAATCGACAAGACCTACAATGAGCAGTTCTTC	CASRIDKTYNEQFF	-	TRBV28	TRBJ2-1	14	-